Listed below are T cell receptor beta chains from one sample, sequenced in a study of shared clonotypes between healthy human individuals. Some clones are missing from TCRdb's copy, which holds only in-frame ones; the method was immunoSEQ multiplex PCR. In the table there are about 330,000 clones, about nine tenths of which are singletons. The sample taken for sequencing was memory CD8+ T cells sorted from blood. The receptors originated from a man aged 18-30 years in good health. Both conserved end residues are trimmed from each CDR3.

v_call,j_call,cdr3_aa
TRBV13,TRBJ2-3,ASSLRDRGYTDTQY
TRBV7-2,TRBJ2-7,ASSLQSVGAAYEQY
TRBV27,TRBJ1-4,ASRSIPGIYEKLF
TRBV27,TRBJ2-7,ASSLKQGTSYEQY
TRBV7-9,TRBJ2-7,ASSPRWGSSYEQY
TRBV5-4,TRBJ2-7,ASRRGQGAYEQY
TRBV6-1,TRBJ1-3,ASSEGTGNTIY
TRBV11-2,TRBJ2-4,ASSLAGTSGSSAKNIQY
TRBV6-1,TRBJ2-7,ASSELAGGDEQY
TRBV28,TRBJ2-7,ASSLYTSEREQY
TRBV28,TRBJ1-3,ASSWGTVSGNTIY
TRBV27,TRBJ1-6,ASTTRSPGHNSPLH
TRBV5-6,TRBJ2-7,ASSPIVGENYEQY
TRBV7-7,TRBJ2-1,ASSLYLEPYNEQF
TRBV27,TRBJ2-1,ASSTPRGNLYNEQF
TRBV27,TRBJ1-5,ASSIVGGFSNQPQH
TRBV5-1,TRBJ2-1,ASSLGLAGLGEQF
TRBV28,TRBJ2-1,ASSSIGVIEQF
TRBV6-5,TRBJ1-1,ASSYSLQGAEAF
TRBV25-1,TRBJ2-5,ASSEQGASETQY
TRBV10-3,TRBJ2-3,AISEVLAEHRYAV
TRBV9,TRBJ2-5,ASSPGQGPLQETQY
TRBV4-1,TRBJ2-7,ASSPLGGENEQY
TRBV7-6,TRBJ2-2,ASSLYTGELF